This T cell receptor (beta chain) was retrieved from a study of OX40 agonist ivuxolimab in advanced cancers. Study at large: An agonistic human IgG2 monoclonal antibody against OX40 (CD134) was given. Hepatocellular carcinoma, melanoma, renal cell or head and neck cancer was diagnosed in the dose-escalation patients. Overall study results and limits: Still undetermined is the antigen specificity of the expanded peripheral T cells.

As to this clone: The antigen is undetermined.

Repertoires were generated with immunoSEQ multiplex PCR, while TCRdb's copy carries only in-frame clones and drops some. Altogether around 72,000 clones are present, 82% being singletons, with the ten largest covering 0.35% to 0.5%. The CDR3 is 15 amino acids. The V and J ends lost 1 base and 4 bases respectively, with 11 bases between them. CDR1 SGHAT and CDR2 FQNNGV come from the germline V gene. This chain links TRBV11-2 with TRBJ1-5; D is uncertain. The sequence was collected from an adult with an advanced solid tumor such as melanoma, head and neck, liver or kidney cancer. The source was CD4+ or CD8+ T cells sorted from blood, collected in a trial of the OX40 agonist ivuxolimab. CDR3 coding DNA: TGTGCCAGCAGCTTAGGAGGGCTGTTGAATCAGCCCCAGCATTTT. Protein: CASSLGGLLNQPQHF.